This TCR beta chain was obtained from a study of blood T cell repertoires in COVID-19. Study context: Spain, Italy and the United States supplied samples that represented acute and convalescent COVID-19.

This CDR3 region has 15 residues. The V gene lost 1 base and the J gene lost 6 bases, with 10 bases spanning the gap. Germline V gene data show CDR1 as KGHSH and CDR2 as LQKENI. This table comes from immunoSEQ multiplex PCR, and its TCRdb copy is limited to in-frame clones, with some not included. The table records approximately 240,000 clones, about nine tenths of them present only once. The sequence came from a woman in her twenties or thirties with acute COVID-19. The sample taken for sequencing was PBMCs or T cells enriched from blood (not recorded which). The chain employs TRBV18 and TRBJ1-6; weak D call: TRBD1 (6 bases). The CDR3 sequence: CASSPLQGRNSPLHF. For the CDR3, the DNA is TGTGCCAGCTCACCACTACAGGGTCGTAATTCACCCCTCCACTTT.